The sequence of this T cell receptor (beta chain) was determined in a study of beta chain features in type 1 diabetes. The wider study: Similarity in age, gender and cell yields was seen between patients and healthy donors.

Points on this clone: Its antigen is as yet unknown.

The CDR3 sequence is 13 residues long. The V gene's germline CDR1 is MGHDK and CDR2 SYGVNS. The V end was cut by 5 bases, the J end by 3 bases, with 7 bases between. Sequenced material consisted of expressed TCRB transcripts (all of the isolated RNA was reverse transcribed). Produced via immunoSEQ multiplex PCR; TCRdb's table is partial and in-frame only. Of around 300,000 clones in the sample, roughly 8% were seen once. Overall study results and limits: A greater similarity of naive, central memory and Treg TCRB repertoires was seen among patients than among healthy donors. Junctions at VDJ sites from type 1 diabetes patients had fewer insertions and more deletions.

This sequence joins TRBV25-1 and TRBJ2-2, with a possible D match to TRBD2 (5 bases). Material: central memory CD4+ T cells from blood. The receptor comes from a woman between 18 and 29 years old in good health. The CDR3 is CASSLRDTGELFF. The CDR3 region has the DNA TGTGCCAGCAGTCTGCGGGACACCGGGGAGCTGTTTTTT.